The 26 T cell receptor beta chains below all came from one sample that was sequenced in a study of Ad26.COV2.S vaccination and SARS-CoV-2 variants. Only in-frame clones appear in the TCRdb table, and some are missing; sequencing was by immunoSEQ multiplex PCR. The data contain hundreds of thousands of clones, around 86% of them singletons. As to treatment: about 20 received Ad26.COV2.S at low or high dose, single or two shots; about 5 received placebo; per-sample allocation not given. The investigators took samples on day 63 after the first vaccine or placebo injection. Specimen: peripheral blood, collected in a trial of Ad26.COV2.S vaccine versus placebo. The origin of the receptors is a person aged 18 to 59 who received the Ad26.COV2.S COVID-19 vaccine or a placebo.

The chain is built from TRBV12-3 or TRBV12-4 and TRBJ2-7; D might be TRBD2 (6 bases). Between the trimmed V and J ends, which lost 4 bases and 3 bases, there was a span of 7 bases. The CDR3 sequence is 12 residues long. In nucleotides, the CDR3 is TGTGCCAGCAGTTCCGGGGGCTACGAGCAGTACTTC. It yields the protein CASSSGGYEQYF.

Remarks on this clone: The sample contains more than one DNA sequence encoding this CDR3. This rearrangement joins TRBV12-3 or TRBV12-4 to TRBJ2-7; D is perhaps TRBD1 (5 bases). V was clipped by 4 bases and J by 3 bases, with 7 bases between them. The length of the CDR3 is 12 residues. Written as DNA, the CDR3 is TGTGCCAGCAGTTCAAGGGGCTACGAGCAGTACTTC. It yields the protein CASSSRGYEQYF.

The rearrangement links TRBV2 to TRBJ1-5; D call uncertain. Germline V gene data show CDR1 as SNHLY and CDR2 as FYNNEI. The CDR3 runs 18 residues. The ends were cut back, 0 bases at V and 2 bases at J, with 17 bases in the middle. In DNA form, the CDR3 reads TGTGCCAGCAGTGAAGCGCCCACGGTAGGGTTGCGCAATCAGCCCCAGCATTTT. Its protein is CASSEAPTVGLRNQPQHF.

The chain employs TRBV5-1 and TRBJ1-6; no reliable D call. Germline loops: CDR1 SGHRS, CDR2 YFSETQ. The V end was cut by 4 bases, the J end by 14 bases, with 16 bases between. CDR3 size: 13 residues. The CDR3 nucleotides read TGCGCCAGCAGCACTGGGCCCGACCAAACCCTCCACTTT. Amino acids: CASSTGPDQTLHF.

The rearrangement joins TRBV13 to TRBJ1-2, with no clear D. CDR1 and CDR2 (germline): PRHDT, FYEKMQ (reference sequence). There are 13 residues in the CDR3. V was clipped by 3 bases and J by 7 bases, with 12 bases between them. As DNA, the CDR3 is TGTGCCAGCAGCTTTAATGAGGGTCTTGGCTACACCTTC. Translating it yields CASSFNEGLGYTF.

CDR3 DNA: TGTGCCAGCAGCCTTAGCGGGCGGACAGATACGCAGTATTTT. Translation: CASSLSGRTDTQYF. J is TRBJ2-3 and V is TRBV5-8, with 7 positions matching TRBD2. V was clipped by 4 bases and J by 3 bases; unmatched bases: 5. The V gene's germline CDR1 is SGHTS and CDR2 YDEGEE. This CDR3 is 14 amino acids long.

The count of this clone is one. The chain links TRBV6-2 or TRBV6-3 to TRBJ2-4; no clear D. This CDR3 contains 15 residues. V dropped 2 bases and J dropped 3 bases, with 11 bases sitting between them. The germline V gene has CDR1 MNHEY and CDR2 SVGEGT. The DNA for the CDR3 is TGTGCCAGCAGTTACCCGGGCTGGGACAAAAACATTCAGTACTTC. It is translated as CASSYPGWDKNIQYF.

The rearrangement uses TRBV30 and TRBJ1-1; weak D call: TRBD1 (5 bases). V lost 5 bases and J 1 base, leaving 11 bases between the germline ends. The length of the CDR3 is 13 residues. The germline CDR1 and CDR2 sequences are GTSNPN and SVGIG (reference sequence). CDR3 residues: CAWLPGGNTEAFF. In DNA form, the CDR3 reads TGTGCCTGGTTACCCGGGGGGAACACTGAAGCTTTCTTT.

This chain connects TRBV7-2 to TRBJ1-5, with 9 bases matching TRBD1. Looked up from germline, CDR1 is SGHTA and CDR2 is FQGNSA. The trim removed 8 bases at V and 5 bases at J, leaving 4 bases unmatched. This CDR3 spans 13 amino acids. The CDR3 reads CASSRDRDQPQHF. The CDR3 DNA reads TGTGCCAGCTCCCGGGACAGGGATCAGCCCCAGCATTTT. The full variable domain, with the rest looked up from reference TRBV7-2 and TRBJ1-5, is GAGVSQSPSNKVTEKGKDVELRCDPISGHTALYWYRQSLGQGLEFLIYFQGNSAPDKSGLPSDRFSAERTGGSVSTLTIQRTQQEDSAVYLCASSRDRDQPQHFGDGTRLSIL.

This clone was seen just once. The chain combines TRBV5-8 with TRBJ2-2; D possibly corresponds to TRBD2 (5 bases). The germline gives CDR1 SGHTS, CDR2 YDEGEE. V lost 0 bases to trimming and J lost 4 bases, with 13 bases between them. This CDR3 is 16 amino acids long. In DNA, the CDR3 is TGTGCCAGCAGCTTGGGAATGATCCGGGGCACCGGGGAGCTGTTTTTT. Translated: CASSLGMIRGTGELFF.

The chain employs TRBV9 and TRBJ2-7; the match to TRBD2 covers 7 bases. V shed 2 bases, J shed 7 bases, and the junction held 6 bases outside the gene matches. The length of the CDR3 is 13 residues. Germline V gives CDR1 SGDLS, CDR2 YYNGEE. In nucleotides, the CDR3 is TGTGCCAGCAGCGTCCTAGCGGTATCGGAGCAGTACTTC. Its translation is CASSVLAVSEQYF.

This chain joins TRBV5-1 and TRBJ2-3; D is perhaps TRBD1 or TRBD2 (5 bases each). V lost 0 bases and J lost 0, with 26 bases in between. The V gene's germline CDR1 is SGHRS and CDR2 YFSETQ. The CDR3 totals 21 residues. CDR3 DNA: TGCGCCAGCAGCTTGGCGGTGGGGACGCAATACATCCCATCTAGCACAGATACGCAGTATTTT. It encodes CASSLAVGTQYIPSSTDTQYF.

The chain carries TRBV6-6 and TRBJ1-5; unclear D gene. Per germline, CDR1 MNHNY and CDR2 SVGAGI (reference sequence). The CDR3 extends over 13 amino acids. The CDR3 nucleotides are TGTGCTAACGGGGAATTTTACAATCAGCCCCAGCATTTT. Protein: CANGEFYNQPQHF.

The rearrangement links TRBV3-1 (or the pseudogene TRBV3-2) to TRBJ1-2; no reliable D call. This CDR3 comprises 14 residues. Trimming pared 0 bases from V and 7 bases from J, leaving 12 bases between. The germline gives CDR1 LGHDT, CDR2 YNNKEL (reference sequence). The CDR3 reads CASSQDRTSRGYTF. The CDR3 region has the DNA TGTGCCAGCAGCCAAGATCGGACTTCTCGTGGCTACACCTTC.

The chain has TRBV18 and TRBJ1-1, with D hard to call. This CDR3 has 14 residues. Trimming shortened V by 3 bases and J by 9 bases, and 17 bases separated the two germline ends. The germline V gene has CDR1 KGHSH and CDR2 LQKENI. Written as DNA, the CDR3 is TGTGCCAGCTCACCCCACCCCGACACCTCAAAAGCTTTCTTT. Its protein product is CASSPHPDTSKAFF.

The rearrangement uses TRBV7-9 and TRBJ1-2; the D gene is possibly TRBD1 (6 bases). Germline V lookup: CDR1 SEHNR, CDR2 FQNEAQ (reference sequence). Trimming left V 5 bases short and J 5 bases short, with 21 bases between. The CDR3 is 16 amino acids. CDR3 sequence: CASSVTGMEGIYGYTF. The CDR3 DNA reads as TGTGCCAGCAGCGTTACAGGGATGGAGGGGATATATGGCTACACCTTC.

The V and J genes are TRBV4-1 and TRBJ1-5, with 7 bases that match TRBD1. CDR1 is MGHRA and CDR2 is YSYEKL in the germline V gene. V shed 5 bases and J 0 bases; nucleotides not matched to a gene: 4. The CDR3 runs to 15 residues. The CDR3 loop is CASSFTGDSNQPQHF. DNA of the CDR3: TGCGCCAGCAGCTTTACAGGGGATAGCAATCAGCCCCAGCATTTT.

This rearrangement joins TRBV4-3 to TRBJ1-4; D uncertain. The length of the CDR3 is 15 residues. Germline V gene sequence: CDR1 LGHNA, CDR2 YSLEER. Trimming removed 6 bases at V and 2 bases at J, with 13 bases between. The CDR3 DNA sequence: TGCGCCAGCAGTTGGGTCGGGGAGACTAATGAAAAACTGTTTTTT. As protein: CASSWVGETNEKLFF.

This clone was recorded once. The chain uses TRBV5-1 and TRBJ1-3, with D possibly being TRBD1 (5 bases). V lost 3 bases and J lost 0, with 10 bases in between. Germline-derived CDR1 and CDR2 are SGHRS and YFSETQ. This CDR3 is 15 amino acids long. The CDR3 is CASSSGGFSGNTIYF. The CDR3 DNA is TGCGCCAGCAGCTCGGGGGGGTTCTCTGGAAACACCATATATTTT.

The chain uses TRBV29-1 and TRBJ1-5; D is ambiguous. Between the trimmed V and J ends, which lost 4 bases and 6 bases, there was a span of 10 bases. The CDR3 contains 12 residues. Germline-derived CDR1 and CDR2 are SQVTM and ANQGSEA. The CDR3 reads CSVGEGRQPQHF. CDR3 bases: TGCAGCGTTGGGGAGGGCCGTCAGCCCCAGCATTTT. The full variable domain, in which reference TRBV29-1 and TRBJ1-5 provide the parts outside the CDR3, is SAVISQKPSRDICQRGTSLTIQCQVDSQVTMMFWYRQQPGQSLTLIATANQGSEATYESGFVIDKFPISRPNLTFSTLTVSNMSPEDSSIYLCSVGEGRQPQHFGDGTRLSIL.

Here the CDR3 DNA reads TGCGCCAGCAGCTCGGGGACAGGGGATAATTCACCCCTCCACTTT. Encoded protein: CASSSGTGDNSPLHF. The chain joins TRBV5-1 to TRBJ1-6; 10 bases match TRBD1. CDR1 is SGHRS, CDR2 YFSETQ, per germline. The CDR3 length is 15 residues. V was pared by 3 bases and J by 5 bases, with 2 bases of the junction left unmatched.

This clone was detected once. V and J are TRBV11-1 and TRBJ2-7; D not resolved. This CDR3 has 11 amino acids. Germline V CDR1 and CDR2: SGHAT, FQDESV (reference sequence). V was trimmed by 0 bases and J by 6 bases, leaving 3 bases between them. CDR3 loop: CASSLAREQYF. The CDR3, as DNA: TGTGCCAGCAGCTTAGCGCGCGAGCAGTACTTC.

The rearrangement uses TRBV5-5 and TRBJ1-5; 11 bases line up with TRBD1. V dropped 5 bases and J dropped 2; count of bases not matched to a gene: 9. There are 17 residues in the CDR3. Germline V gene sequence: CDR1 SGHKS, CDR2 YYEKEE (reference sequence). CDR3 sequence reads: CASRLKAGQGGNQPQHF. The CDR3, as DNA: TGTGCCAGCAGGTTAAAGGCGGGACAGGGGGGCAATCAGCCCCAGCATTTT.

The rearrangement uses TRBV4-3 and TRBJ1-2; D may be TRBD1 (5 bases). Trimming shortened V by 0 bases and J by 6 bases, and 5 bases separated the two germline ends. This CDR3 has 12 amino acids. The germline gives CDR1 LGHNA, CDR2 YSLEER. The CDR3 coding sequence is TGCGCCAGCAGCCAAGAAGGGGATGGCTACACCTTC. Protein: CASSQEGDGYTF.

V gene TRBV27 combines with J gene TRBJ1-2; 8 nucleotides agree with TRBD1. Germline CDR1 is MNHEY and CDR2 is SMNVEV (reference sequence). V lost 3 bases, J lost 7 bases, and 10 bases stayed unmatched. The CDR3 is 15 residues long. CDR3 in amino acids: CASSFNNRGSLGYTF. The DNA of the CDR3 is TGTGCCAGCAGTTTTAATAACAGGGGGAGCCTTGGCTACACCTTC.

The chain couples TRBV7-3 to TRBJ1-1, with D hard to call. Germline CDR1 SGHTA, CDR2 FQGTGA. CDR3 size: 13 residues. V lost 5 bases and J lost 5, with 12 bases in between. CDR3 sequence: CASSPDVVTEAFF. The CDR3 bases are TGTGCCAGCAGCCCGGACGTGGTGACTGAAGCTTTCTTT.